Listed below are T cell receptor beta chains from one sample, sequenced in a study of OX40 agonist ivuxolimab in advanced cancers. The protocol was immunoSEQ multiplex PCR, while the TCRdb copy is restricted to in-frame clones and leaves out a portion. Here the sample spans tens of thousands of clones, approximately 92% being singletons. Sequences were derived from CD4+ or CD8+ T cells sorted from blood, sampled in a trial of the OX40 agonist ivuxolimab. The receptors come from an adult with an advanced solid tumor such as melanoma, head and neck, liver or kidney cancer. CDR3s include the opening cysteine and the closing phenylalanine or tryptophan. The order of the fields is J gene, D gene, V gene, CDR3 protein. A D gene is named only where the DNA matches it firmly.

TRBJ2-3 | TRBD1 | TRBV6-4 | CASSLGDRTDTQYF
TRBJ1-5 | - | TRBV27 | CASGVWGFNQPQHF
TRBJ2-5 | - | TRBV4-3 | CASSQVVRETQYF
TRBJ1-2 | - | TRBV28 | CASSYLDRQYGYTF
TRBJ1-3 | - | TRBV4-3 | CASSQAQDRSGNTIYF
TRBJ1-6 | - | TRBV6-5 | CASGRQNSYNSPLHF
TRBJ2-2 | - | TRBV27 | CASSRLEGTGELFF
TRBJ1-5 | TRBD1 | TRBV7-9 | CASSPGQGGQPQHF
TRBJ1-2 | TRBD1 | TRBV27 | CASSRDRGNYGYTF
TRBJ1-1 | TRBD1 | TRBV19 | CASSLGQGVGEAFF
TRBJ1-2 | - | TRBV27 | CASSFRPDVNYGYTF
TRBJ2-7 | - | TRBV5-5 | CASSLVGSDEQYF
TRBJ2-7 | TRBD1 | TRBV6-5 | CASRGTVAYEQYF
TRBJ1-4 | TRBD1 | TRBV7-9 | CAVQPGQIEKLFF
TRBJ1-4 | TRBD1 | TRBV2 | CASSVLGQGMNEKLFF
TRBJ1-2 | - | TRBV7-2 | CASSSYSGYTF
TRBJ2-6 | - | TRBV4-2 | CASSPKEGFSGANVLTF
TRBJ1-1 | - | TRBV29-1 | CSVNSQGITEAFF
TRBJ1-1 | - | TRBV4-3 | CASSQAYTPAGNTEAFF
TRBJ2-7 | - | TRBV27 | CASSFHRTKDEQYF
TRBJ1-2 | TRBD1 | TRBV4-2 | CASSQERDRGGYTF
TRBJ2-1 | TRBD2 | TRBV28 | CASSSPRWTSGEQFF
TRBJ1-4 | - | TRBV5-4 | CASSLEGPNEKLFF
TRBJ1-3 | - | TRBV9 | CASSVRGQDGNTIYF
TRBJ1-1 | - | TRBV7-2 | CASSLDTGNTEAFF
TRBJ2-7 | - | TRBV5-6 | CASSLLDEQYF
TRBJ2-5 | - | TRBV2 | CASSLRATQETQYF
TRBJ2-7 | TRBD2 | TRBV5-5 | CASSTPGLIYEQYF